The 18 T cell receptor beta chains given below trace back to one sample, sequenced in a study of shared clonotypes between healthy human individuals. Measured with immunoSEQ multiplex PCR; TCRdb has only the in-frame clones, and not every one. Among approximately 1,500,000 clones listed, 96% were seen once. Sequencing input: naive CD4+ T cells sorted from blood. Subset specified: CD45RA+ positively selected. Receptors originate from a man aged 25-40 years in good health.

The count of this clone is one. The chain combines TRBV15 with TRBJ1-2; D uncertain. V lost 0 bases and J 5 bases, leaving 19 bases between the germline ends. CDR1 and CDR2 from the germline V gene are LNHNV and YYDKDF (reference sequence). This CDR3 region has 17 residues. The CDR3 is CATSREGRIRTEYGYTF. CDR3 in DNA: TGTGCCACCAGCAGAGAGGGTAGAATTCGGACCGAATATGGCTACACCTTC.

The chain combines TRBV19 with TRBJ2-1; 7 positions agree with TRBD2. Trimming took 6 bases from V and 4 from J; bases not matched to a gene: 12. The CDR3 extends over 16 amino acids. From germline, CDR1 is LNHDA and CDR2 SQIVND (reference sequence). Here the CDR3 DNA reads TGTGCCAGTAGGGTGGGACGCGGGAGCGGGTACAATGAGCAGTTCTTC. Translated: CASRVGRGSGYNEQFF.

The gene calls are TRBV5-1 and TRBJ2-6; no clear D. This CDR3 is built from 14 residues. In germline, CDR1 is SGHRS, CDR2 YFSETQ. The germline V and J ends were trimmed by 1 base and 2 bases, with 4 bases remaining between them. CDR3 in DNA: TGCGCCAGCAGCTTGATCGCTGGGGCCAACGTCCTGACTTTC. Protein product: CASSLIAGANVLTF.

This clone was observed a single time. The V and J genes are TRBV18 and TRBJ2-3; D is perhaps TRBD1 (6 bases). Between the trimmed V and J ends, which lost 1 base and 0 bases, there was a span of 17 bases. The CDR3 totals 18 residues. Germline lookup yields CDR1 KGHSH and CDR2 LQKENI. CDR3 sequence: CASSPLDSSHLSTDTQYF. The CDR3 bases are TGTGCCAGCTCACCACTGGACAGTAGCCACCTTAGCACAGATACGCAGTATTTT.

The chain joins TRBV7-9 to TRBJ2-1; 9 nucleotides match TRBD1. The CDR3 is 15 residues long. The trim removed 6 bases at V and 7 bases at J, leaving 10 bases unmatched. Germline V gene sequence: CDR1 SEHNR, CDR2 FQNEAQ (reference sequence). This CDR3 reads CASSSNRGPGNEQFF. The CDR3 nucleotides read TGTGCCAGCAGTTCCAACAGGGGGCCGGGGAATGAGCAGTTCTTC.

The CDR3 DNA follows: TGTGCCAGCAGCTTCCGGAGCGATGGGCAAGAGACCCAGTACTTC. Amino acids: CASSFRSDGQETQYF. This chain links TRBV5-6 with TRBJ2-5, with D uncertain. The germline CDR1 and CDR2 sequences are SGHDT and YYEEEE. The CDR3 is 15 amino acids. With 2 bases removed from V and 2 bases from J, the gap between germline ends came to 13 bases.

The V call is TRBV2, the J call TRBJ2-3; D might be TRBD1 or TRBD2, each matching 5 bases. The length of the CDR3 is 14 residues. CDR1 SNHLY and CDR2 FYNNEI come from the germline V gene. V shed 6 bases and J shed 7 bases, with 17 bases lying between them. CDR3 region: CASRGPSRENTQYF. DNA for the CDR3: TGTGCCAGCAGGGGGCCGAGTAGGGAGAATACGCAGTATTTT.

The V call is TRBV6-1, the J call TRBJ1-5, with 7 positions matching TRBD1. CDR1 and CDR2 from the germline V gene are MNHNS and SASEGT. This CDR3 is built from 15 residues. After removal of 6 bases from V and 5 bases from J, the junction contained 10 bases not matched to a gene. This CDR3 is CASRGQVLSDQPQHF. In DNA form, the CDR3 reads TGTGCCAGCAGAGGACAGGTCTTGTCCGATCAGCCCCAGCATTTT.

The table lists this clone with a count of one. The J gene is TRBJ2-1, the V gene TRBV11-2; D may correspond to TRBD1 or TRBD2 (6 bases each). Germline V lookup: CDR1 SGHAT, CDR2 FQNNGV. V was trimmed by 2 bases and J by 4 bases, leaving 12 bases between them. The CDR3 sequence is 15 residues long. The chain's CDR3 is CASSLSAGHYNEQFF. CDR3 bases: TGTGCCAGCAGCTTATCGGCGGGACATTACAATGAGCAGTTCTTC.

CDR3 residues: CAISGPTDTQYF. The CDR3 DNA follows: TGTGCTATAAGCGGGCCGACAGATACGCAGTATTTT. This chain connects TRBV28 to TRBJ2-3, with a tentative D call TRBD2 (6 bases). Germline lookup yields CDR1 MDHEN and CDR2 SYDVKM. The CDR3 has 12 residues.

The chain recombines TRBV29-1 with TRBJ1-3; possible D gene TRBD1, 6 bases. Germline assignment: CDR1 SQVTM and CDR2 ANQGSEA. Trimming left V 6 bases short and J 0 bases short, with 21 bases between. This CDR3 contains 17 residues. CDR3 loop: CSVPEFGQLHSGNTIYF. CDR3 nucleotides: TGCAGCGTCCCCGAATTTGGACAGCTCCACTCTGGAAACACCATATATTTT.

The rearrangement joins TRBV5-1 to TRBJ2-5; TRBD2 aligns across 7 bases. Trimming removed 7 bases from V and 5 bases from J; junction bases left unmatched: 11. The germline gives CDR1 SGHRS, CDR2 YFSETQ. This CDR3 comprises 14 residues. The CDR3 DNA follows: TGCGCCAGCGGCCGCGGGAGCCCAGAGGAGACCCAGTACTTC. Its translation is CASGRGSPEETQYF.

Here the CDR3 DNA reads TGTGCCAGCACCACGGGCGCCAGATATATACGAGAGCAGTACTTC. Amino acid sequence: CASTTGARYIREQYF. The chain has TRBV28 and TRBJ2-7; D gene unclear. The CDR3 length is 15 residues. V lost 7 bases and J 7 bases, leaving 23 bases between the germline ends. Germline V CDR1 and CDR2: MDHEN, SYDVKM.

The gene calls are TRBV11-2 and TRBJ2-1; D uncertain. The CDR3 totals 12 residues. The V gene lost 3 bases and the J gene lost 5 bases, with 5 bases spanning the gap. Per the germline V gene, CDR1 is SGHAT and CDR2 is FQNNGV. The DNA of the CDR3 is TGTGCCAGCAGCTTCCAGAACAATGAGCAGTTCTTC. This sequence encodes CASSFQNNEQFF. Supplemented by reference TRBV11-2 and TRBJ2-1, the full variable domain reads EAGVAQSPRYKIIEKRQSVAFWCNPISGHATLYWYQQILGQGPKLLIQFQNNGVVDDSQLPKDRFSAERLKGVDSTLKIQPAKLEDSAVYLCASSFQNNEQFFGPGTRLTVL.

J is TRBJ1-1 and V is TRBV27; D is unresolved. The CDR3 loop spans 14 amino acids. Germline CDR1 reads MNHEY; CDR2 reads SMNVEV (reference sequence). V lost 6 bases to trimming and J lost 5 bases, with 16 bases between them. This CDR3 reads CASRLQGSRTEAFF. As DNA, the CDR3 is TGTGCCAGCAGACTACAAGGGTCGCGGACTGAAGCTTTCTTT.

The CDR3 DNA is TGTGCCAGCAGCGTAGGATCTCCTCAGGGCACCGGGGAGCTGTTTTTT. Amino acids: CASSVGSPQGTGELFF. The V call is TRBV9, the J call TRBJ2-2, with TRBD1 as a possible D gene (5 bases). This CDR3 is 16 amino acids long. Germline V CDR1 and CDR2: SGDLS, YYNGEE. The V end lost 0 bases, the J end lost 4 bases, and 13 bases lay between the germline ends.

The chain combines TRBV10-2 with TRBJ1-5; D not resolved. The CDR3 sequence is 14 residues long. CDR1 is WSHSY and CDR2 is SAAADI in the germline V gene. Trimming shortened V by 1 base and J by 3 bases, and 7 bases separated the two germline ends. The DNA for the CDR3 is TGCGCCAGCAGTGAGTTGCAGAACAATCAGCCCCAGCATTTT. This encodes CASSELQNNQPQHF.

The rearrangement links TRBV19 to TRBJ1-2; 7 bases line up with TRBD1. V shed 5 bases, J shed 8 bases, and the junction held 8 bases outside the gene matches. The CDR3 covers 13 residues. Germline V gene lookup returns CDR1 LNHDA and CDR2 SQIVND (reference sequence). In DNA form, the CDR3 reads TGTGCCAGTAGTGACAGGGCTCGGCGGGGCTACACCTTC. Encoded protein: CASSDRARRGYTF. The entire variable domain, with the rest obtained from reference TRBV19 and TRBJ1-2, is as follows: DGGITQSPKYLFRKEGQNVTLSCEQNLNHDAMYWYRQDPGQGLRLIYYSQIVNDFQKGDIAEGYSVSREKKESFPLTVTSAQKNPTAFYLCASSDRARRGYTFGSGTRLTVV.